This T cell receptor (beta chain) appears in the sequencing data of a study of cytomegalovirus exposure and HLA in healthy donors (TCRdb year 2017). Regarding the research as a whole: An earlier analysis of 587 of the donors reported 276 Gb of sequence data and 117 million unique TCR beta sequences obtained from about 179 million T cells. About 300 gigabases of sequencing data and tens of millions of unique TCR sequences were included in an early release covering about 600 HLA-typed donors. Of the roughly 400 genotyped donors, 81% fell in the genetic ancestry cluster associated with self-reported Caucasian donors. The study was designed to test whether signatures of past pathogen exposure could be identified by cataloging public T cell receptors. Using immunosequencing, the study profiled T cell repertoires from about 610 subjects and related those repertoires to cytomegalovirus serostatus. In addition to the first cohort of approximately 650 subjects, a separate validation cohort of approximately 130 different subjects was used. To predict cytomegalovirus infection status, the study combined high-throughput TCR immunosequencing, statistical association of individual TCRs with disease status, and machine learning. A later analysis re-examined previously published TCR beta repertoires from 610 or so donors and added high-resolution HLA genotyping to investigate patterns of TCR occurrence. The later analysis used no new phenotypic data to find candidate immune exposures, relying instead on TCR beta sequences and their occurrence across donors. An earlier analysis of 500 to 750 of the donors applied high-throughput TCR beta sequencing to assess whether each TCR beta V gene segment acted as functional or pseudogenic. Donor age, sex, ethnicity and CMV serostatus were compiled together with the repertoire data. A later genetic analysis took genome-wide SNP genotypes for about 55% of the roughly 670 donors and used that subset as a discovery cohort. Every discovery cohort repertoire had been produced on one sequencing platform. HLA typing covered class I and class II loci at four-digit resolution. The number of typed donors differed by locus: about 620-640 for A, B, C, DRB1 and DQB1; some 540 for DQA1; 606 for DPA1; and some 470 for DPB1. Because of strong linkage in the cohort, roughly five DR-DQ haplotypes were treated as single units for association and clustering. Among a few hundred genotyped donors of the cohort, an average of approximately 230,000 unique TCR beta nucleotide sequences were sequenced per donor, about a sixth of them non-productive. The study at large found these results: Broadly in line with IMGT annotations, most TCR beta V segments showed up in productive rearrangements about 87% or about 30% of the time in an earlier analysis of some 590 of the donors. A few of the identified cytomegalovirus-associated TCR beta chains were confirmed in vitro to be specific for cytomegalovirus antigens. When HLA alleles, especially DR and DQ, strongly co-occurred, attributing TCR associations to individual alleles was difficult. A later analysis reported that several top co-occurrence clusters appeared linked to parvovirus B19, influenza, CMV and Epstein-Barr virus. Presence/absence analyses assumed roughly uniform sequencing depth across donors, an assumption that may not hold. This cohort had only TCR beta chains sequenced, and the lack of alpha or paired-chain data limited which features could be detected. According to a later analysis, most CMV-associated TCR beta chains appeared to be HLA-restricted, and the HLA associations seemed to be driven largely by CMV exposure. A further reported finding was that TCR beta sequences accurately predicted the HLA-A and HLA-B alleles for most subjects in the first cohort. A later analysis found that TCR association rates varied across HLA loci, with DRB1 alleles showing the most associated TCRs and HLA-C alleles the fewest. A cluster of highly shared sequence variants was judged likely to represent a technical artifact of the sequencing pipeline. Immune exposure information for the cohort was limited to CMV serostatus. Specific HLA alleles were associated with 15,000 to 20,000 TCR beta sequences at a false discovery rate of 0.05 in a later analysis. Some IMGT-functional V segments, including TRBV6-2 and TRBV6-3, could not be distinguished by the 87-base-pair reads and were therefore excluded. The study gave a list of more than 150 TCR beta chains associated with cytomegalovirus. A later genetic analysis associated a missense DCLRE1C variant with V-gene and J-gene trimming of TCR beta chains, and an independent cohort replicated the association. Compared with the roughly 700-donor mean, donors in an Asian-associated ancestry cluster had fewer N-insertions in productive TCRs, according to a later genetic analysis. The authors suggested that the approach could potentially be generalized to other disease states and immunological phenotypes. Across donors, most TCR sequences were observed very rarely, whereas some public TCRs were present in many individuals. Linkage disequilibrium might explain the correlated functional status among segregating V segments, but an unknown experimental factor could not be ruled out. Because counts were too low, about 15 rarely observed V segments, including chromosome 9 orphons, were left out of the earlier analysis of a few hundred of the donors. A later analysis found that HLA-associated TCR beta chains were more clonally expanded and had lower generation probabilities than equally common non-associated chains. Cytomegalovirus status was reported to be diagnosed by the classifier with high specificity and sensitivity in both the original and validation cohorts. Because some donors lacked HLA typing at each locus, the association tests relied only on the typed subset.

The cohort consisted of 600 or so healthy bone marrow donors. Cohort members were all nominally healthy when sampled, although unrecorded immune exposures were likely present. CMV serostatus was positive for roughly 290 and negative for about 50% of the roughly 700 cohort members, and was not recorded for this donor. A peripheral blood sample was provided by each donor, and peripheral blood mononuclear cells were used for TCR beta sequencing. The Qiagen DNeasy Blood Extraction Kit was used to extract genomic DNA from the blood cell samples. From its cysteine to its phenylalanine, the CDR3 spans 16 amino acids. Only the CDR3 portion is preserved as DNA: 48 bases, with reading frame beginning at the first base. CDR1 LNHDA and CDR2 SQIVND were looked up in the germline V gene (reference sequence). Trimming takes 7 bases off V and 1 base off J; junction bases not matched to a gene: 6. Note on this clone: There is no known antigen for this receptor. Base qualities were left out, and no much larger clone turns up one base away.

Library preparation used the immunoSEQ multiplex PCR assay. A mixture of 60 forward primers for TCR Vbeta segments and 13 reverse primers for TCR Jbeta segments was used in the multiplex PCR. The CDR3 region of rearranged TCR beta genes was amplified from genomic DNA with a multiplex PCR assay. On the Illumina HiSeq System, the amplified TCR beta libraries were sequenced as 87-base-pair reads. Under the source paper's analysis protocol: In a later analysis, 77 million or so unique TCR beta chains were counted across the approximately 640 repertoires, and roughly 10 million of these chains were shared by at least two donors. To remove PCR and sequencing errors, raw reads were error-corrected and collapsed into unique sequences using a nearest-neighbor algorithm that merged closely related sequences. CDR3 sequences were aligned to IMGT reference sequences to assign V, D and J gene segments. Each retained sequence needed at least a six-nucleotide match to both a V gene segment and a J gene segment. A rearrangement was called productive if the CDR3 had no stop codons and remained in frame with V and J, and every other rearrangement was called non-productive. CDR3 was defined by IMGT convention, running from the second conserved V-encoded cysteine to the conserved J-encoded phenylalanine. Sequences without an unambiguous match to a single V gene segment were excluded from the earlier analysis of over 500 of the donors. In an earlier analysis of about 590 of the donors, a V segment was called functional when productive rearrangements were above 56.7%, and segregating when the standard deviation between donors exceeded 5%. A statistical classification framework was built for diagnosing cytomegalovirus status from the catalog of TCR beta chain sequences. V and J gene assignment, in a later analysis, came from comparing TCR nucleotide sequences with IMGT/GENE-DB human TR gene sequences. Using the TCRdist pipeline, a later analysis assigned CDR3 sequences along with most-parsimonious VDJ recombination scenarios. In a later analysis, each TCR beta chain was defined by its CDR3 amino acid sequence together with its V-gene family, and reads without a unique V-gene family were excluded. As a way to deal with suspected cross-contamination and a sequencing artifact, a later analysis dropped 450 to 600 nucleotide sequences that were highly shared and had low generation probability. A later analysis calculated a clonal expansion index for each public chain from normalized within-repertoire ranks of inferred template counts. Generation probabilities in a later analysis came from a VDJ recombination model fitted to out-of-frame rearrangements, and those results were checked against IGoR. Hypergeometric tests were used in a later analysis to score TCR-TCR, TCR-HLA and TCR-CMV co-occurrence, with a repertoire-size bias correction applied to the TCR pairs. False discovery rates were estimated in a later analysis by permuting HLA or CMV assignments 20 times. A later analysis grouped co-occurring TCRs with DBSCAN, adding TCRdist sequence similarity when clustering within HLA-allele-positive subsets. For co-occurrence clustering, repertoires with fewer than 30,000 or more than 120,000 public chains were excluded, along with four or five repertoires with anomalous nucleotide sharing. TCRdb mirrors the immuneACCESS table, restricted to in-frame sequences. Some clones are absent from its copies; in checked studies, under half trace to an unresolved V gene, and the reason for the others is unknown. The V and J calls and clone size were taken over from that table, and D and trimming were inferred from the DNA. The sample table contains 200,000 to 250,000 clones; only one count was recorded for over 75% of them. 1% to 1.5% of the sample is in the top ten clones.

What was sequenced was PBMCs. The rearranged segments are TRBV19 and TRBJ2-2, with 10 middle bases fitting TRBD1. The sequence was obtained from a human donor in good health. The CDR3 protein is CASKPDRGENTGELFF. In nucleotide form, the sequence is TGTGCCAGTAAACCGGACAGGGGGGAGAACACCGGGGAGCTGTTTTTT.